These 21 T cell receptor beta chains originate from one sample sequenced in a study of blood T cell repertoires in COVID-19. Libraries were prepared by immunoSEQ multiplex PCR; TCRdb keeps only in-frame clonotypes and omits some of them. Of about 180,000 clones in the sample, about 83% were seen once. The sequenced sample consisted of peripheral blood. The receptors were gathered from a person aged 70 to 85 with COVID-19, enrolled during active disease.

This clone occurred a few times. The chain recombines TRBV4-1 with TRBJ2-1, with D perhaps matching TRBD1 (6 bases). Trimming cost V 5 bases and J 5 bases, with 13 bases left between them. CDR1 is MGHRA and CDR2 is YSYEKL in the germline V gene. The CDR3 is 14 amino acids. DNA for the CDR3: TGCGCCAGCAGCGAACAGGGTTGGGACAATGAGCAGTTCTTC. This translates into CASSEQGWDNEQFF.

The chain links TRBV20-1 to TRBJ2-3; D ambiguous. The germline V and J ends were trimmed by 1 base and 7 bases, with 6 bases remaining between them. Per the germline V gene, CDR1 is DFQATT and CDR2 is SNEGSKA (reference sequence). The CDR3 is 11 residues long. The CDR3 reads CSARAGHTQYF. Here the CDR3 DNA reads TGCAGTGCTAGAGCGGGTCATACGCAGTATTTT.

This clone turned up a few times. CDR3 sequence: CASSQPRAGDPEQYF. The CDR3 coding sequence is TGTGCCAGCAGCCAACCGCGAGCGGGAGACCCCGAGCAGTACTTC. This sequence joins TRBV16 and TRBJ2-7; 8 positions match TRBD2. CDR1 and CDR2 (germline): KGHSY, FQNENV. V was pared by 2 bases and J by 6 bases, with 9 bases of the junction left unmatched. The CDR3 extends over 15 amino acids.

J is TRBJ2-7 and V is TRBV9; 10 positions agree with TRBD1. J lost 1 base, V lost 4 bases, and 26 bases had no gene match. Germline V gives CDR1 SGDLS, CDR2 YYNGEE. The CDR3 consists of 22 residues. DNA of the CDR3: TGTGCCAGCAGCCCCCTCCCAGCCCCCCTGGACCAAGGGACAGGGGAGTCCTACGAGCAGTACTTC. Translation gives CASSPLPAPLDQGTGESYEQYF.

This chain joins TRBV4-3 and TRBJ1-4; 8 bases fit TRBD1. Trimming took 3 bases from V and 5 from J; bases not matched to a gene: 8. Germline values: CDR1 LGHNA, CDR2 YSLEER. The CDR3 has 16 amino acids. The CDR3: CASSHLRTGTNEKLFF. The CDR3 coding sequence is TGCGCCAGCAGCCACCTAAGGACAGGGACCAATGAAAAACTGTTTTTT.

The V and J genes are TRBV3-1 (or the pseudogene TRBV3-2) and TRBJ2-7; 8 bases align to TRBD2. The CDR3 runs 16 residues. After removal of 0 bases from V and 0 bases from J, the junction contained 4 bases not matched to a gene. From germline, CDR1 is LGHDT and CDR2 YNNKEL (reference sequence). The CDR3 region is CASSQDLSGSSYEQYF. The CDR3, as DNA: TGTGCCAGCAGCCAAGATTTAAGCGGGAGCTCCTACGAGCAGTACTTC.

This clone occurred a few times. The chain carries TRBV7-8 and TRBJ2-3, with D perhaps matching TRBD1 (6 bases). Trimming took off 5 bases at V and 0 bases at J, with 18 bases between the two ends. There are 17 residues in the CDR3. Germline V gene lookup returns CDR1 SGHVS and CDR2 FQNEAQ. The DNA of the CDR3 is TGTGCCAGCAGCCGACCGGACGGACAGATTAGCACAGATACGCAGTATTTT. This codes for CASSRPDGQISTDTQYF.

CDR3 DNA sequence: TGTGCCAGCAGTTTCACGGGAGGTGACGATACGCAGTATTTT. It specifies CASSFTGGDDTQYF. The V call is TRBV27, the J call TRBJ2-3; 7 nucleotides line up with TRBD2. The V gene end was trimmed by 3 bases and the J gene end by 6 bases; junction bases not matched to a gene: 6. The CDR3 sequence is 14 residues long. CDR1 and CDR2 (germline): MNHEY, SMNVEV (reference sequence).

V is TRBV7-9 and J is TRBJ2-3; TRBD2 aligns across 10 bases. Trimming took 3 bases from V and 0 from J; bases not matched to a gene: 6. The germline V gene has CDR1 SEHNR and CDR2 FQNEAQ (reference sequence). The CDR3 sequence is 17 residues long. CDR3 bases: TGTGCCAGCAGCTTGGGGACTAGCGCATCTAGCACAGATACGCAGTATTTT. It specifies CASSLGTSASSTDTQYF.

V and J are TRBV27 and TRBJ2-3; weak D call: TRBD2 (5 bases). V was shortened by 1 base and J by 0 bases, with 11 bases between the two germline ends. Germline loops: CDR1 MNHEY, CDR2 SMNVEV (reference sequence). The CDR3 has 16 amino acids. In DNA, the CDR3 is TGTGCCAGCAGTTTATGGCGGGCACCTAGCACAGATACGCAGTATTTT. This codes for CASSLWRAPSTDTQYF.

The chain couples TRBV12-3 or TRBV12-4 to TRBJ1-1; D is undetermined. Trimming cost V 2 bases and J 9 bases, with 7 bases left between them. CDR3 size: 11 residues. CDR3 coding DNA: TGTGCCAGCAGTTTACGGGAGAAAGCTTTCTTT. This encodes CASSLREKAFF.

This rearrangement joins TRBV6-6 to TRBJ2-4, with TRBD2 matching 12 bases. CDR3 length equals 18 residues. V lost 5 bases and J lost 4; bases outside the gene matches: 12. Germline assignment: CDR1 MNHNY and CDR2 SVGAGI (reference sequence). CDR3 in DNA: TGTGCCAGCAGTCCTGTGCCTAGCGGGGGGGCCGGGAAAAACATTCAGTACTTC. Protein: CASSPVPSGGAGKNIQYF.

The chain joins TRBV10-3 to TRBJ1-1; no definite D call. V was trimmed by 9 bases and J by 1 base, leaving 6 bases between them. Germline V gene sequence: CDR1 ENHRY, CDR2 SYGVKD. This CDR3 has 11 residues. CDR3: CAISENTEAFF. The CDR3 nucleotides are TGTGCCATATCAGAGAACACTGAAGCTTTCTTT.

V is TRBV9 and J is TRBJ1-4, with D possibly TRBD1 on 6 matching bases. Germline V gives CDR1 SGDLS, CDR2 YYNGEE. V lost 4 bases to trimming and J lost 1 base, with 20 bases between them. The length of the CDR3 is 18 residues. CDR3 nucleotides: TGTGCCAGCAGCCCCAGTTTTGGGACGGGACAAACTAATGAAAAACTGTTTTTT. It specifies CASSPSFGTGQTNEKLFF.

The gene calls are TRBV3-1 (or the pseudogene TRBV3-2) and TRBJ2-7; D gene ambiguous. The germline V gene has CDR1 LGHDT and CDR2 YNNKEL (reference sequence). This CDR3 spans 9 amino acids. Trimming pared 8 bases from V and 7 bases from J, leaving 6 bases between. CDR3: CASPQEQYF. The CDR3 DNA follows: TGTGCCAGCCCTCAGGAGCAGTACTTC.

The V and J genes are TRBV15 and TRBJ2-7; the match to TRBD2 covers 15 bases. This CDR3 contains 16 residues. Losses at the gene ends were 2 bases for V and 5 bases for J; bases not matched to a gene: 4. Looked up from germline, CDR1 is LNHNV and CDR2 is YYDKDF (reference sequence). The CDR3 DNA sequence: TGTGCCACCAGCAGACCCGGACTAGCGGGGGGGGACGAGCAGTACTTC. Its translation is CATSRPGLAGGDEQYF.

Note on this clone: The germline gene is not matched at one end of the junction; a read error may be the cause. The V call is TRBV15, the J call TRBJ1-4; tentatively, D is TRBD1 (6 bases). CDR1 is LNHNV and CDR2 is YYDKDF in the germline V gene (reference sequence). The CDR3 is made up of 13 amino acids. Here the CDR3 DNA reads TGTGCCACCAGCAGAGATACACAGGGCGAAGTACTATTT. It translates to CATSRDTQGEVLF.

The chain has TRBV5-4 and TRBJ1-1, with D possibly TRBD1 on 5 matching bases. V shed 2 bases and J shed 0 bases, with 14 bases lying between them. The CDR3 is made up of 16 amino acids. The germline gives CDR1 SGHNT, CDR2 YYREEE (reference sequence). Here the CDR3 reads CASSFYGGPMNTEAFF. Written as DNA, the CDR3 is TGTGCCAGCAGCTTCTACGGGGGACCCATGAACACTGAAGCTTTCTTT.

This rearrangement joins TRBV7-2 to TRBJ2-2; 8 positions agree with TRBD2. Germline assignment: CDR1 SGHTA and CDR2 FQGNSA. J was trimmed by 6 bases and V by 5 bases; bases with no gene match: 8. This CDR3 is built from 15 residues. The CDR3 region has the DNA TGTGCCAGCAGCCCACCGGGACTAGTTCCCGGGGAGCTGTTTTTT. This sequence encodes CASSPPGLVPGELFF.

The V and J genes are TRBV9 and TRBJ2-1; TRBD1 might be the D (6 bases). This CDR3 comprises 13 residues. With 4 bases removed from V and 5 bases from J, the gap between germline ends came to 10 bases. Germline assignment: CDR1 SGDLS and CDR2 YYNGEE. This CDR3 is CASSWTVNNEQFF. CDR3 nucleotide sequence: TGTGCCAGCAGCTGGACAGTAAACAATGAGCAGTTCTTC.

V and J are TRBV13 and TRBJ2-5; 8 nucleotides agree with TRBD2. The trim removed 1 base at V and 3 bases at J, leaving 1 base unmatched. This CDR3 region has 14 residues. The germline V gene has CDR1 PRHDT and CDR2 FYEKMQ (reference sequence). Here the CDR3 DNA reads TGTGCCAGCAGCTTAGCGGGAGGGGAAGAGACCCAGTACTTC. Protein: CASSLAGGEETQYF.